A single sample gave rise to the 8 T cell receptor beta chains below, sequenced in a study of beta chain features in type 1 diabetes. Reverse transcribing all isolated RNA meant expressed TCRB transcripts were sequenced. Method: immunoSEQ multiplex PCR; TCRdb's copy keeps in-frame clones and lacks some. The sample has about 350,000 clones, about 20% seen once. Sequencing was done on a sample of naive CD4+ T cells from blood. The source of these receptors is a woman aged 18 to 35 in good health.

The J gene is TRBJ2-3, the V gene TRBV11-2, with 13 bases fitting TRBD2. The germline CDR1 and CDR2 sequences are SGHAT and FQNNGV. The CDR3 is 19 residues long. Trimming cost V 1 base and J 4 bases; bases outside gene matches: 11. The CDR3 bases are TGTGCCAGCAGCTTAGCATATGGGGGACTAGCGGGGAACGCAGATACGCAGTATTTT. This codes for CASSLAYGGLAGNADTQYF.

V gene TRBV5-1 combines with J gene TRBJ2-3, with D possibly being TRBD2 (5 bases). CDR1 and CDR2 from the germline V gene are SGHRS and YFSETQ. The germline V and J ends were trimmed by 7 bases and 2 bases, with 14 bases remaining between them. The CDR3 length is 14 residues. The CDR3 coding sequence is TGCGCCAGCTTCCGGGGATCACCCACAGATACGCAGTATTTT. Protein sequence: CASFRGSPTDTQYF. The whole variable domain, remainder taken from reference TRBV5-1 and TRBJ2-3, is KAGVTQTPRYLIKTRGQQVTLSCSPISGHRSVSWYQQTPGQGLQFLFEYFSETQRNKGNFPGRFSGRQFSNSRSEMNVSTLELGDSALYLCASFRGSPTDTQYFGPGTRLTVL.

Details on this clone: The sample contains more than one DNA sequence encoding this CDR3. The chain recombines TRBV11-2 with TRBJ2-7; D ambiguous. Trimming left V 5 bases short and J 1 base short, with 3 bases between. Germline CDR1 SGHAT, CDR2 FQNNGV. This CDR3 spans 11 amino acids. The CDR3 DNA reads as TGTGCCAGCAGCCGTTCCTACGAGCAGTACTTC. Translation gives CASSRSYEQYF.

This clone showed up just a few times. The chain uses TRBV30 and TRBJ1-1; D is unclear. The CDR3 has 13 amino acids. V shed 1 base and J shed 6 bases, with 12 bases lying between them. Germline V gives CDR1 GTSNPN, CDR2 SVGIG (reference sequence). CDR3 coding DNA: TGTGCCTGGAGTGCGGGATTCTATGCTGAAGCTTTCTTT. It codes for CAWSAGFYAEAFF.

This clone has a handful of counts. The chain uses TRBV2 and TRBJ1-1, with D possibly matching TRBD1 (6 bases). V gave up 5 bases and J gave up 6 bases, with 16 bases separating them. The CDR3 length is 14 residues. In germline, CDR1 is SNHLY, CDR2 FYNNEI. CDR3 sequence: CASSRSDSRAEAFF. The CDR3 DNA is TGTGCCAGCAGTCGCTCGGACAGCCGGGCTGAAGCTTTCTTT.

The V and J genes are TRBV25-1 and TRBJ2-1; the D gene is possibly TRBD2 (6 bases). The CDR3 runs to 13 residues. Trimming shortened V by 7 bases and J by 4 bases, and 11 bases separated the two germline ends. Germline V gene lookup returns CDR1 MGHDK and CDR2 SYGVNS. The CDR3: CASKEGWYNEQFF. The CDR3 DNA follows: TGTGCCAGCAAGGAGGGATGGTACAATGAGCAGTTCTTC.

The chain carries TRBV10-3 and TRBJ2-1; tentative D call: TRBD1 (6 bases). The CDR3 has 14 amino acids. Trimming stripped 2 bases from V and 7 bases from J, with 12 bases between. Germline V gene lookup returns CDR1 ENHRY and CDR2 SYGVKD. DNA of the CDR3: TGTGCCATCAGTGAGGGGCAGGGGCAGAATGAGCAGTTCTTC. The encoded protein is CAISEGQGQNEQFF.

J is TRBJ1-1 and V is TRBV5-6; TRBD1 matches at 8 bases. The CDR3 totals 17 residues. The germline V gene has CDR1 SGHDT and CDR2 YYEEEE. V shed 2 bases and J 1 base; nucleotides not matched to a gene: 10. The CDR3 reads CASSFVFAGGANTEAFF. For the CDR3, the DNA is TGTGCCAGCAGCTTTGTGTTCGCAGGGGGCGCGAACACTGAAGCTTTCTTT.